This T cell receptor (beta chain) appears in the sequencing data of a study of T-cell reconstitution after alpha-beta-depleted transplantation in children. Study results and caveats: Surviving recipient T cells and intrathymic progenitors accounted for some patients' high TCRbeta diversity at day 60. Reportedly, only several hundred clones from non-depleted graft cells drove alpha-beta T-cell counts at about two months. At one year after transplant, newly produced T cells mostly accounted for T-cell counts and diversity.

In the case of this clonotype: The antigen remains unidentified.

It was with unique molecular identifiers that the TCRbeta library was prepared. TCRdb passed the PCR reads through MiXCR, listing each CDR3 protein once. The table lists 500,000 to 600,000 distinct CDR3 sequences, roughly a quarter of them singletons. Material: PBMCs, obtained before TCRalphabeta/CD19-depleted stem cell transplant. The receptor was isolated from a boy under two years old with Wiskott-Aldrich syndrome, due to receive a stem cell transplant.

CDR3 nucleotide sequence: TGTGCCAGCAGTCTTTCCGTTCGGGGGACAGGGGCGGACATTCAGTACTTC. It codes for CASSLSVRGTGADIQYF. This chain links TRBV12-3 or TRBV12-4 with TRBJ2-4; 10 positions agree with TRBD1. J was trimmed by 8 bases and V by 5 bases; bases with no gene match: 15. The CDR3 length is 17 residues.